Judged by abundance, the clone carrying this T cell receptor beta chain is medium-sized. Its antigen is currently unknown. This entry belongs to a study of PD-1 blockade in mismatch repair-deficient tumors. Study-level results: After pembrolizumab, tumor-resident clones rose rapidly, then generally contracted before radiologic responses.

The protocol was immunoSEQ multiplex PCR, while the TCRdb copy is restricted to in-frame clones and leaves out a portion. The sample yields about 79,000 clones, about four fifths seen once. Germline assignment: CDR1 SNHLY and CDR2 FYNNEI. This CDR3 is 14 amino acids long. V lost 6 bases and J lost 6; bases outside the gene matches: 9. This chain links TRBV2 with TRBJ1-2, with TRBD1 identical over 8 bases. This clonotype was sampled from an adult with mismatch repair-deficient cancer. The specimen was peripheral blood, collected 44 weeks after starting pembrolizumab. The CDR3 coding sequence is TGTGCCAGCAGCGAGACGGACAGGGTGGATGGCTACACCTTC. It yields the protein CASSETDRVDGYTF.